Sequencing of this T cell receptor beta chain was carried out in a study of T cells after yellow fever vaccination. Study-wide background: Low-cell-number fractions underwent preparation using SMART-Seq v4 Ultra Low Input. General observations from the study: Overlap between CD4 and CD8 compartments was detected for a small share of clonotypes. Clones that expanded after primary vaccination mostly reappeared after the booster (nearly 98% CD4, 80% to 90% CD8).

Making TCR cDNA involved 5'RACE template switching, which added UMIs and a universal primer site. TCRdb processed the 5' RACE reads anew with MiXCR; each CDR3 protein has one entry. The sample contains some 110,000 distinct CDR3 sequences, 7% to 8.5% of which appear only once. Note on this clonotype: The antigen is undetermined.

The V gene's germline CDR1 is SQVTM and CDR2 ANQGSEA. V gave up 2 bases and J gave up 0 bases, with 8 bases separating them. There are 13 residues in the CDR3. The sequenced sample was CD8+ T cells sorted from PBMCs, obtained 45 days after the yellow fever booster vaccination. V usage is TRBV29-1 and J usage is TRBJ2-7; no clear D gene. This TCR derives from a man aged 25-45 years who received the YFV17D yellow fever vaccine. CDR3 bases: TGCAGCGTTGAACAGAACGACTCCTACGAGCAGTACTTC. It specifies CSVEQNDSYEQYF.